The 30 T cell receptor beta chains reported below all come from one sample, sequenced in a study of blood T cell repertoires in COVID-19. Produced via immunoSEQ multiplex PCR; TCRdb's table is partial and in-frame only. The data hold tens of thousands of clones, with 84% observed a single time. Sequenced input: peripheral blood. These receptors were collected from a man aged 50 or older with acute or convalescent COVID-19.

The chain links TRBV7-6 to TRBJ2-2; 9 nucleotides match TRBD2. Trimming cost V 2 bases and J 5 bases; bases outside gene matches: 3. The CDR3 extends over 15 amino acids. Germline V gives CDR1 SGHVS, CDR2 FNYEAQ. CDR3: CASSLMAGGTGELFF. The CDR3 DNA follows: TGTGCCAGCAGCTTAATGGCGGGAGGGACCGGGGAGCTGTTTTTT.

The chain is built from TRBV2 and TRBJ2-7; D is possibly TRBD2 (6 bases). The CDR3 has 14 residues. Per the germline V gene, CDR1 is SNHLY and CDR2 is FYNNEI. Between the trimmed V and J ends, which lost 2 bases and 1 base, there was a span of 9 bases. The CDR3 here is CASSEQAGSYEQYF. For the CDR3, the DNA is TGTGCCAGCAGTGAACAAGCGGGTTCCTACGAGCAGTACTTC.

The CDR3 sequence: CATSRLGQDGNEKLFF. In nucleotides, the CDR3 is TGTGCCACCAGCAGACTGGGACAGGATGGGAATGAAAAACTGTTTTTT. The chain uses TRBV15 and TRBJ1-4, with 8 bases that match TRBD1. CDR1 is LNHNV, CDR2 YYDKDF, per germline (reference sequence). CDR3 size: 16 residues. The V and J ends lost 2 bases and 5 bases, in that order; junction bases with no gene match: 7. Variable domain in full (rest from reference TRBV15 and TRBJ1-4): DAMVIQNPRYQVTQFGKPVTLSCSQTLNHNVMYWYQQKSSQAPKLLFHYYDKDFNNEADTPDNFQSRRPNTSFCFLDIRSPGLGDTAMYLCATSRLGQDGNEKLFFGSGTQLSVL.

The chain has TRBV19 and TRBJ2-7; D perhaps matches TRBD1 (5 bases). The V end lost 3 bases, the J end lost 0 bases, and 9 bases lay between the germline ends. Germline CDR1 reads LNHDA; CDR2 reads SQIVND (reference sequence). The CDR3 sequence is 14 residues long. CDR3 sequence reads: CASSIRADSYEQYF. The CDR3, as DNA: TGTGCCAGTAGTATCAGGGCGGACTCCTACGAGCAGTACTTC.

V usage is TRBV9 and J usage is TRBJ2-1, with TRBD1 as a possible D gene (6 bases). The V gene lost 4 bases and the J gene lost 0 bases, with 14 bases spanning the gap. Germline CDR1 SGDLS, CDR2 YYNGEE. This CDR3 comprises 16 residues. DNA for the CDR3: TGTGCCAGCAGCTACGCCGGACAGCGCTCCTACAATGAGCAGTTCTTC. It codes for CASSYAGQRSYNEQFF.

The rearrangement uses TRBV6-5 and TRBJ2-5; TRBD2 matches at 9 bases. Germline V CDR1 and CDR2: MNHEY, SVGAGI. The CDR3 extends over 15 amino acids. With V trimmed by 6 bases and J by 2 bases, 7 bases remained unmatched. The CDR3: CASRGTSPDQETQYF. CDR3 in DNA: TGTGCCAGCAGAGGGACTAGCCCAGATCAAGAGACCCAGTACTTC.

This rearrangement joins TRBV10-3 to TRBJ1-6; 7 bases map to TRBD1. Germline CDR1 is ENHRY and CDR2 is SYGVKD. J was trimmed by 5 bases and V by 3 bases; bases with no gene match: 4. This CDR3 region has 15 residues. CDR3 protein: CAISDGGGDNSPLHF. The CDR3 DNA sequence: TGTGCCATCAGTGACGGAGGGGGCGATAATTCACCCCTCCACTTT.

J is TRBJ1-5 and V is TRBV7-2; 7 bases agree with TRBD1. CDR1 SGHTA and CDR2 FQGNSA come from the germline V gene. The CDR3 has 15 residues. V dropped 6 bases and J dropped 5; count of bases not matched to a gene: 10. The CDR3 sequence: CASSQTQGFDQPQHF. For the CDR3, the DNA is TGTGCCAGCAGTCAGACACAGGGGTTTGATCAGCCCCAGCATTTT.

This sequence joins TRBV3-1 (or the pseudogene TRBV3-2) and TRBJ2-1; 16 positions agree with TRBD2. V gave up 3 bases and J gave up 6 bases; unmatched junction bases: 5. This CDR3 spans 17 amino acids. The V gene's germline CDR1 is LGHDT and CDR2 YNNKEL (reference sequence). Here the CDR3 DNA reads TGTGCCAGCAGCCAGGGTGGGACTAGCGGGAGGGCCAATGAGCAGTTCTTC. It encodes CASSQGGTSGRANEQFF.

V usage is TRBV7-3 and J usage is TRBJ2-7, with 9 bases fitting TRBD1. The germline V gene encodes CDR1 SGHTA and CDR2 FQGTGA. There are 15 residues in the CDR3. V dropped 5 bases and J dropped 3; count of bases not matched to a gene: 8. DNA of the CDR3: TGTGCCAGCAGCCCTGACAGGGGGGACGACTACGAGCAGTACTTC. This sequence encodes CASSPDRGDDYEQYF.

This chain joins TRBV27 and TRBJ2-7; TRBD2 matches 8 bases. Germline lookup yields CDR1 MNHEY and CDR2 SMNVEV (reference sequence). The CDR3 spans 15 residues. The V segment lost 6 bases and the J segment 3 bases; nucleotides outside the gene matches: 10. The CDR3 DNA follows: TGTGCCAGCAGCCCGCTAAGGACTAGCCACTACGAGCAGTACTTC. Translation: CASSPLRTSHYEQYF.

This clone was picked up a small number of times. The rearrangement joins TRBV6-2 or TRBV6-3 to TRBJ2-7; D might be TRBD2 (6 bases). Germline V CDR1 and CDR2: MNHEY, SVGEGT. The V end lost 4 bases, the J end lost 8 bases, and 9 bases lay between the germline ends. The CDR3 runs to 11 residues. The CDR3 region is CASSWTIQQYF. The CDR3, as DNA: TGTGCCAGCAGTTGGACTATCCAGCAGTACTTC.

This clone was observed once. Here the CDR3 DNA reads TGTGCCAGCAGTTTAAGGGCAGGGATCGAGACCCAGTACTTC. Its protein product is CASSLRAGIETQYF. V usage is TRBV28 and J usage is TRBJ2-5, with D possibly matching TRBD1 (5 bases). The CDR3 consists of 14 residues. V was shortened by 2 bases and J by 5 bases, with 12 bases between the two germline ends. Germline V gives CDR1 MDHEN, CDR2 SYDVKM.

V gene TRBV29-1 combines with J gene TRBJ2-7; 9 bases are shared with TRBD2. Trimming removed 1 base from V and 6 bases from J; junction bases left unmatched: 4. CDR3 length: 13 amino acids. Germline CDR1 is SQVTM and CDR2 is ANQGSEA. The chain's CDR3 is CSVEGLAGSEQYF. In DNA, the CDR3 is TGCAGCGTTGAAGGGCTAGCGGGGAGCGAGCAGTACTTC.

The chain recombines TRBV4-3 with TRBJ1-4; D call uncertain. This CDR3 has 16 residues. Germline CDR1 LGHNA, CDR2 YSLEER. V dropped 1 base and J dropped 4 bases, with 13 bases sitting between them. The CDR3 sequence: CASSQVSRAGNEKLFF. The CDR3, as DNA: TGCGCCAGCAGCCAAGTATCGAGGGCGGGTAATGAAAAACTGTTTTTT.

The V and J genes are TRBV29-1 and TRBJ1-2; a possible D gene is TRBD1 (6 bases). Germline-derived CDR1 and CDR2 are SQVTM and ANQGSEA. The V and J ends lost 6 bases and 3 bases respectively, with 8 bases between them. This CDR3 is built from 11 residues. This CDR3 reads CSVTGYYGYTF. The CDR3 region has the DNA TGCAGCGTCACAGGGTACTATGGCTACACCTTC. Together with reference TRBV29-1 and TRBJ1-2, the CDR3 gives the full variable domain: SAVISQKPSRDICQRGTSLTIQCQVDSQVTMMFWYRQQPGQSLTLIATANQGSEATYESGFVIDKFPISRPNLTFSTLTVSNMSPEDSSIYLCSVTGYYGYTFGSGTRLTVV.

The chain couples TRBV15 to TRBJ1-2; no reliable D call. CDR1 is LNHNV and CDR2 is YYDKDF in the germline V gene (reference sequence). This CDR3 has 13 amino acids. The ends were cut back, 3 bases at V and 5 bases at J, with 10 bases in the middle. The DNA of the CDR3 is TGTGCCACCAGCAGCGAGATACTATATGGCTACACCTTC. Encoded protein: CATSSEILYGYTF.

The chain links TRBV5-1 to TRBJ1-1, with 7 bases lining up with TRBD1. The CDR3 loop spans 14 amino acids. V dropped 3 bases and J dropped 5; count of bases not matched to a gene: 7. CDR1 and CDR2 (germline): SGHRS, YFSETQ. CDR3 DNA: TGCGCCAGCAGCTCTGGGACAGAGAAGACTGAAGCTTTCTTT. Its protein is CASSSGTEKTEAFF.

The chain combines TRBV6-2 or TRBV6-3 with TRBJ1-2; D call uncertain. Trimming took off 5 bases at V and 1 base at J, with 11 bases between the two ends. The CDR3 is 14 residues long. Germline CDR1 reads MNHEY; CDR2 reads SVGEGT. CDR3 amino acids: CASSLRQVNYGYTF. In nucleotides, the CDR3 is TGTGCCAGCAGTCTGCGTCAGGTTAACTATGGCTACACCTTC.

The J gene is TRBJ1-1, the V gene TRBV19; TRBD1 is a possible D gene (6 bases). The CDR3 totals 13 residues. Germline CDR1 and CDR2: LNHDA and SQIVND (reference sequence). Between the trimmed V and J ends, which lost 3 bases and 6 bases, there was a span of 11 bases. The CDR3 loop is CASSIRQAAEAFF. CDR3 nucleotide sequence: TGTGCCAGTAGTATCCGACAGGCGGCTGAAGCTTTCTTT.

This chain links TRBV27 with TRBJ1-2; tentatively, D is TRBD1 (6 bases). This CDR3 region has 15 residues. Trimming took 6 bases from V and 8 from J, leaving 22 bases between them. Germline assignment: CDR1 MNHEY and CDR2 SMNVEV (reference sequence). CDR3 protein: CASRPRGRVLRGYTF. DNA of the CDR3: TGTGCCAGCAGACCCAGGGGCAGGGTCCTTCGGGGCTACACCTTC.

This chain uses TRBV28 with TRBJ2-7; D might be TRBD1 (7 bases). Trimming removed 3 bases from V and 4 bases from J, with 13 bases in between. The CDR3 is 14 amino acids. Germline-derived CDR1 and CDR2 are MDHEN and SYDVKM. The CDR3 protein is CASSFPRDSYEQYF. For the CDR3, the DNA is TGTGCCAGCAGTTTCCCGCGGGACAGTTACGAGCAGTACTTC.

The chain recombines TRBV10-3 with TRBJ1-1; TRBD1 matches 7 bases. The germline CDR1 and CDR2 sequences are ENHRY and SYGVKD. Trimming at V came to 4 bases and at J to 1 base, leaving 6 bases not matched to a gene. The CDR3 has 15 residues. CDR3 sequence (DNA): TGTGCCATCAGTGTTGGGGGACAGTCGAACACTGAAGCTTTCTTT. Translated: CAISVGGQSNTEAFF.

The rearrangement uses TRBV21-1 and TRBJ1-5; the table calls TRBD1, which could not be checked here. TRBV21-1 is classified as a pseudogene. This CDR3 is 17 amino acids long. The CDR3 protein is CASSKMSGQCSNQPQHF. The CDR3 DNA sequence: TGTGCCAGCAGCAAAATGTCCGGACAGTGCAGCAATCAGCCCCAGCATTTT.

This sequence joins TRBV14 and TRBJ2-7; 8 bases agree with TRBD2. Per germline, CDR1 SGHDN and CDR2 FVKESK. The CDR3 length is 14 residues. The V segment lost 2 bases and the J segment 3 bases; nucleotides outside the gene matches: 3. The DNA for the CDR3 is TGTGCCAGCAGCCAATCCAGCGGGAGCTACGAGCAGTACTTC. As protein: CASSQSSGSYEQYF.

CDR3 sequence reads: CASSSASGRGYEQYF. The CDR3 DNA reads as TGTGCCAGCAGCTCCGCGAGCGGACGGGGCTACGAGCAGTACTTC. The chain links TRBV7-2 to TRBJ2-7, with D perhaps TRBD2 (5 bases). V lost 4 bases and J lost 3, with 16 bases in between. This CDR3 spans 15 amino acids. The germline V gene encodes CDR1 SGHTA and CDR2 FQGNSA.

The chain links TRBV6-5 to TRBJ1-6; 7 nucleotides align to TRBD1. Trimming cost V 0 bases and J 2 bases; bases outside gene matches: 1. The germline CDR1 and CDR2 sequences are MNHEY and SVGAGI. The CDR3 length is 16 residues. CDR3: CASSYSTGPYNSPLHF. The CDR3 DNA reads TGTGCCAGCAGTTACTCGACAGGGCCCTATAATTCACCCCTCCACTTT.

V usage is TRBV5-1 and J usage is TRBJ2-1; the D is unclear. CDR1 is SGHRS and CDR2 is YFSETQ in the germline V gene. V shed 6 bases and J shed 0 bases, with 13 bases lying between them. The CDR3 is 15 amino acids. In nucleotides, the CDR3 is TGCGCCAGCACCCTGACTGCGAGCTCCTACAATGAGCAGTTCTTC. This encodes CASTLTASSYNEQFF.

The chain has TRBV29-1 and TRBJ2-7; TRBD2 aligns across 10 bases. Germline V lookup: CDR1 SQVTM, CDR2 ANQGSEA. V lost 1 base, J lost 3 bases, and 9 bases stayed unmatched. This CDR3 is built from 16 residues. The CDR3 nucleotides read TGCAGCGTTGAAGGCCTCGGGACTAGCGCTGACTACGAGCAGTACTTC. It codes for CSVEGLGTSADYEQYF.

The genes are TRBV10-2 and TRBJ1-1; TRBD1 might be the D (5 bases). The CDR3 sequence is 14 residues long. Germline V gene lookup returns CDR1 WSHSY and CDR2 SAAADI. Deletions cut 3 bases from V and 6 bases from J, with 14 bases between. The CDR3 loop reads CASSEGRVVAEAFF. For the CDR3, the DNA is TGCGCCAGCAGTGAAGGCAGGGTGGTGGCTGAAGCTTTCTTT.